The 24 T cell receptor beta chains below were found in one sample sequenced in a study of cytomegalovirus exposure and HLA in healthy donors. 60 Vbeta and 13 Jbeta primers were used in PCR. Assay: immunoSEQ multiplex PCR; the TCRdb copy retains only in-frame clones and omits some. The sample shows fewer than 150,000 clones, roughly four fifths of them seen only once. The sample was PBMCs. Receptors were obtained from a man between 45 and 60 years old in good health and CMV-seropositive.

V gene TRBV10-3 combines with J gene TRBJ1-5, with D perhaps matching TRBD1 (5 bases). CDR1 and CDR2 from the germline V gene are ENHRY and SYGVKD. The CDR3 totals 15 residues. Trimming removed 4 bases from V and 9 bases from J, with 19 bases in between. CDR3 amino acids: CAISVSSAQGRPQHF. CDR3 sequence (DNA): TGTGCCATCAGTGTCAGTTCCGCTCAGGGTCGGCCCCAGCATTTT.

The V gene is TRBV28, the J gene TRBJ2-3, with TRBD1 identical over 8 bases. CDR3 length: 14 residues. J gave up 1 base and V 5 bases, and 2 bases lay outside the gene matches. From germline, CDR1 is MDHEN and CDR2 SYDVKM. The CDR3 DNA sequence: TGTGCCAGCAGTCCGGGACAGGGCACAGATACGCAGTATTTT. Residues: CASSPGQGTDTQYF.

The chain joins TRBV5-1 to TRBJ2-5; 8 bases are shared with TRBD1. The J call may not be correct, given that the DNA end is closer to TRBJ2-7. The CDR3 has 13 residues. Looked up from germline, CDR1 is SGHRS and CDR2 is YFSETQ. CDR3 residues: CASSAGTGYEQYF. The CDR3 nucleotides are TGCGCCAGCAGCGCCGGGACAGGCTACGAGCAGTACTTC.

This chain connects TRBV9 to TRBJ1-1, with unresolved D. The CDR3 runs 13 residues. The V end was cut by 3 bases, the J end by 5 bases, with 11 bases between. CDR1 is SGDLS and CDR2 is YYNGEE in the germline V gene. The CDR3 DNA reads TGTGCCAGCAGCGCCGGAGGGAGGACTGAAGCTTTCTTT. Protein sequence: CASSAGGRTEAFF.

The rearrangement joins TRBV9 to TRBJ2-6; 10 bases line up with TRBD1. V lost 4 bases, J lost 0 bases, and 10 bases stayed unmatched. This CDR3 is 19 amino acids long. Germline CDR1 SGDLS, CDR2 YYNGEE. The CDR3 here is CASSPPIGQGVSGANVLTF. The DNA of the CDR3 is TGTGCCAGCAGCCCACCAATCGGACAGGGGGTCTCTGGGGCCAACGTCCTGACTTTC.

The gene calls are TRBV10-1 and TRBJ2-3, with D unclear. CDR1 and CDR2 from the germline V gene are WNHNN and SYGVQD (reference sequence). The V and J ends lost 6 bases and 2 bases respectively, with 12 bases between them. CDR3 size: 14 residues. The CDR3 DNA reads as TGCGCCAGCAGGCCAAGTGGCCTCACAGATACGCAGTATTTT. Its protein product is CASRPSGLTDTQYF.

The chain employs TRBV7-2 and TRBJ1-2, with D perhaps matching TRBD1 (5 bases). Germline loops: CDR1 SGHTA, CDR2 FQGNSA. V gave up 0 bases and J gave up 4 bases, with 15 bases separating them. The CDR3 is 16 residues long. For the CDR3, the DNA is TGTGCCAGCAGCTTAGCGCTTGGGGGGACCCTCTATGGCTACACCTTC. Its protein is CASSLALGGTLYGYTF.

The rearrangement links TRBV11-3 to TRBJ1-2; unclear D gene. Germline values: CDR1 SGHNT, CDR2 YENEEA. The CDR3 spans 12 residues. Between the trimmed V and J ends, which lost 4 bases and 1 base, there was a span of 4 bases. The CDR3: CASSSFNYGYTF. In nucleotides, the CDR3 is TGTGCCAGCAGCTCCTTTAACTATGGCTACACCTTC.

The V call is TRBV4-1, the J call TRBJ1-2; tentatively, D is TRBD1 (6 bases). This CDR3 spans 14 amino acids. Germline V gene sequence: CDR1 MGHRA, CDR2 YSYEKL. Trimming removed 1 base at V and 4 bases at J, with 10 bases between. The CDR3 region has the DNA TGCGCCAGCAGCCAAGGGGGGCACACCTATGGCTACACCTTC. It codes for CASSQGGHTYGYTF.

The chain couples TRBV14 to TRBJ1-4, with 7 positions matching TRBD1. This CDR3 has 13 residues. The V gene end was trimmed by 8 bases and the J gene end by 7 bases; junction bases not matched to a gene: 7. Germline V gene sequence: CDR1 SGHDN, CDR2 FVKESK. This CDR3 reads CASRQGRGEKLFF. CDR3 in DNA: TGTGCCAGCCGACAGGGTCGGGGTGAAAAACTGTTTTTT.

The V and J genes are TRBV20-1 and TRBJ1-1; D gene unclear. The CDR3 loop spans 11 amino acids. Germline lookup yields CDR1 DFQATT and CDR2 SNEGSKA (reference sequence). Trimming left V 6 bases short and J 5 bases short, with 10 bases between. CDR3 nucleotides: TGCAGTGCAACGGGTGGGACTGAAGCTTTCTTT. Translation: CSATGGTEAFF.

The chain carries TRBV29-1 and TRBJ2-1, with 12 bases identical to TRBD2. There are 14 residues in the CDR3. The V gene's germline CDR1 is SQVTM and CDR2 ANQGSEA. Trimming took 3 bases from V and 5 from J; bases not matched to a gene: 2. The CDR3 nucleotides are TGCAGCGTTGATTGGACTAGCGGGAACAATGAGCAGTTCTTC. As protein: CSVDWTSGNNEQFF.

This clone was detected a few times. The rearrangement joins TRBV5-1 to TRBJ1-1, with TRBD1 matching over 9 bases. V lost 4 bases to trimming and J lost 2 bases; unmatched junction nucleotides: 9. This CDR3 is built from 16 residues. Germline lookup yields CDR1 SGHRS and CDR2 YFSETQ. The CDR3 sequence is CASSTGQGRGNTEAFF. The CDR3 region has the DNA TGCGCCAGCAGCACCGGACAGGGGAGGGGTAACACTGAAGCTTTCTTT. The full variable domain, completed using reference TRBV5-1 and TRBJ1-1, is KAGVTQTPRYLIKTRGQQVTLSCSPISGHRSVSWYQQTPGQGLQFLFEYFSETQRNKGNFPGRFSGRQFSNSRSEMNVSTLELGDSALYLCASSTGQGRGNTEAFFGQGTRLTVV.

This CDR3 reads CASRTVEGATGANVLTF. The CDR3 DNA follows: TGTGCCAGCAGGACCGTGGAGGGGGCCACTGGGGCCAACGTCCTGACTTTC. The chain is built from TRBV7-9 and TRBJ2-6; tentative D call: TRBD1 (7 bases). This CDR3 is built from 17 residues. Deletions cut 6 bases from V and 2 bases from J, with 17 bases between. Germline values: CDR1 SEHNR, CDR2 FQNEAQ (reference sequence).

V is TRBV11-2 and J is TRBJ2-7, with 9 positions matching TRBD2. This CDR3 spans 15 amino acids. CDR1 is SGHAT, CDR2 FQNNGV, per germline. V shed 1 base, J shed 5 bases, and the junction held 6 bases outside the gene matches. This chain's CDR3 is CASSLVSSGKNEQYF. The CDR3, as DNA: TGTGCCAGCAGCTTAGTGTCTAGCGGGAAGAACGAGCAGTACTTC.

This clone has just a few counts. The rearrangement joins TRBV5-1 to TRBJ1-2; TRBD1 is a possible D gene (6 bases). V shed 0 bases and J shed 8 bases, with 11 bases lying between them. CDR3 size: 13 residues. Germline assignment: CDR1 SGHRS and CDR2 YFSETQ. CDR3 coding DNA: TGCGCCAGCAGCTTGGAGGGTGGGGGCGGCTACACCTTC. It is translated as CASSLEGGGGYTF.

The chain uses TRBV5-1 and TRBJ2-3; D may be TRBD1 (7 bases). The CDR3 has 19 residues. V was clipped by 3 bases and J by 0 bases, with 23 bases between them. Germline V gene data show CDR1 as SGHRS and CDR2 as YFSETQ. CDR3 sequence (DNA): TGCGCCAGCAGCTACCTACCGGGGGACAGTGGGATGAGCACAGATACGCAGTATTTT. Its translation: CASSYLPGDSGMSTDTQYF.

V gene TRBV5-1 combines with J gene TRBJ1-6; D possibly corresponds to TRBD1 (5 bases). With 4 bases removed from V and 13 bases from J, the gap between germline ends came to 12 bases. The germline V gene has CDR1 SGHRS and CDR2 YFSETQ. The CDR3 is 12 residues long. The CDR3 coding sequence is TGCGCCAGCAGCCTGGGGGGAGGGCCCCTCCACTTT. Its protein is CASSLGGGPLHF.

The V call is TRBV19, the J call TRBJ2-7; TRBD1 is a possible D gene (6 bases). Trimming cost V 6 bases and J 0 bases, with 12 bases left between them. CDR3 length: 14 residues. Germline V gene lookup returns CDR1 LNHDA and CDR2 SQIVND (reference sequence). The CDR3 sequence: CASRRQDTSYEQYF. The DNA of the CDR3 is TGTGCCAGTAGGAGACAGGATACCTCCTACGAGCAGTACTTC.

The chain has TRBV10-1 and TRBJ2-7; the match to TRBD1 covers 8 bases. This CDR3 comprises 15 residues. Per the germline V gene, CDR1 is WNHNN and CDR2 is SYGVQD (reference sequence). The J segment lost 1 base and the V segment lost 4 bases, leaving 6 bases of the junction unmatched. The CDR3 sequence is CASSGRQGNSYEQYF. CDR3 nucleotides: TGCGCCAGCAGTGGACGACAGGGGAATTCCTACGAGCAGTACTTC.

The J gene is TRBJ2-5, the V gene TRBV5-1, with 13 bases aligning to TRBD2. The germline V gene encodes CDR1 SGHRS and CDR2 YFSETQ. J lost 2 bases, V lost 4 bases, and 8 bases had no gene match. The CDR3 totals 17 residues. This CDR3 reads CASSLFGLAGVQETQYF. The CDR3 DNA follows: TGCGCCAGCAGCCTCTTCGGACTAGCGGGAGTACAAGAGACCCAGTACTTC.

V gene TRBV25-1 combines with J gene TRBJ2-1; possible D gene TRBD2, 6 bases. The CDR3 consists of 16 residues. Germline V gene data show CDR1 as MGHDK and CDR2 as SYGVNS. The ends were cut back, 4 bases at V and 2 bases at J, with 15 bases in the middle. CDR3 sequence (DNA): TGTGCCAGCAGTGGACTAGGGGACCGTGCCTACAATGAGCAGTTCTTC. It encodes CASSGLGDRAYNEQFF.

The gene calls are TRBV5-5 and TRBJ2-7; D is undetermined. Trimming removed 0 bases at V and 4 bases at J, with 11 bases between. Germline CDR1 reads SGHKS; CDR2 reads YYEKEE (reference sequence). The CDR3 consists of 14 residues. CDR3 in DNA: TGTGCCAGCAGCTTGGTCGGCGGCGTGTACGAGCAGTACTTC. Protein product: CASSLVGGVYEQYF.

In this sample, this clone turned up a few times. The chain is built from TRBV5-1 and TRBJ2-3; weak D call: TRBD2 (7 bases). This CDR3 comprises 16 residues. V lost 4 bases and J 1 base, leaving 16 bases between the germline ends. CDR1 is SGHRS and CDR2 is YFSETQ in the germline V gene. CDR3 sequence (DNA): TGCGCCAGCAGCCCCGGAGGGAGGGGGGGCACAGATACGCAGTATTTT. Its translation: CASSPGGRGGTDTQYF.